The 31 T cell receptor beta chains listed next were all sequenced from one sample in a study of prognosis after radiotherapy for stage I lung cancer. Using two-round multiplex PCR, the authors amplified TCR beta CDR3 from genomic DNA. The first round of PCR was done with primers that matched each TRBV and TRBJ gene. TCRdb redid the calling of the multiplex PCR reads with MiXCR, one entry per CDR3 protein. The table lists under 50,000 distinct CDR3 sequences, around 22% of them singletons, with less than 30% in the top ten. The starting material was PBMCs, obtained before or after stereotactic body radiation therapy (not recorded which). These receptors all stem from a donor aged 50 or older with non-small cell lung cancer.

This clonotype appeared many times. The chain employs TRBV6-2 or TRBV6-3 and TRBJ2-1; tentative D call: TRBD1 (6 bases). V was shortened by 2 bases and J by 3 bases, with 17 bases between the two germline ends. The CDR3 extends over 17 amino acids. Germline assignment: CDR1 MNHEY and CDR2 SVGEGT. The CDR3 sequence is CASSYQDTGPGYNEQFF. Written as DNA, the CDR3 is TGTGCCAGCAGTTACCAAGACACAGGGCCAGGCTACAATGAGCAGTTCTTC.

Many counts were recorded for this clonotype. The chain couples TRBV20-1 to TRBJ2-2; D is possibly TRBD1 (6 bases). The CDR3 is 13 amino acids. Trimming removed 7 bases from V and 3 bases from J, with 12 bases in between. Looked up from germline, CDR1 is DFQATT and CDR2 is SNEGSKA (reference sequence). The CDR3 loop is CSVPDSYTGELFF. CDR3 DNA: TGCAGTGTCCCGGACAGTTACACCGGGGAGCTGTTTTTT.

In its sample, this clonotype was seen many times. The chain carries TRBV7-2 and TRBJ2-5; D is ambiguous. Deletions cut 2 bases from V and 5 bases from J, with 9 bases between. The CDR3 loop spans 13 amino acids. The germline gives CDR1 SGHTA, CDR2 FQGNSA. The CDR3 nucleotides are TGTGCCAGCAGCTTAAACGATCGCGAGACCCAGTACTTC. Translated, it gives CASSLNDRETQYF.

This clonotype appeared many times. The chain combines TRBV6-1 with TRBJ2-7, with 7 bases identical to TRBD1. Trimming removed 6 bases from V and 3 bases from J; junction bases left unmatched: 5. CDR1 is MNHNS, CDR2 SASEGT, per germline. The CDR3 loop spans 13 amino acids. This chain's CDR3 is CASSRGGLYEQYF. In nucleotides, the CDR3 is TGTGCCAGCAGCCGAGGGGGCCTCTACGAGCAGTACTTC.

In its sample, this clonotype was seen many times. The chain carries TRBV30 and TRBJ1-4; TRBD1 is a possible D gene (6 bases). The V end was cut by 2 bases, the J end by 3 bases, with 13 bases between. The CDR3 sequence is 15 residues long. Germline-derived CDR1 and CDR2 are GTSNPN and SVGIG (reference sequence). CDR3: CAWSSRGASNEKLFF. The CDR3 DNA sequence: TGTGCCTGGAGTTCCCGGGGGGCTTCTAATGAAAAACTGTTTTTT.

This clonotype was counted many times. The J gene is TRBJ1-3, the V gene TRBV5-4, with TRBD1 as a possible D gene (6 bases). V lost 9 bases and J lost 4, with 14 bases in between. There are 13 residues in the CDR3. Germline assignment: CDR1 SGHNT and CDR2 YYREEE (reference sequence). The CDR3: CATGDNLGNTIYF. CDR3 DNA sequence: TGTGCCACTGGGGACAATCTGGGAAACACCATATATTTT.

A note on this clonotype: A far larger clone is only one base removed, so a read error is likely. The chain recombines TRBV6-9 with TRBJ2-3; D is undetermined. This CDR3 spans 11 amino acids. V lost 4 bases, J lost 11 bases, and 10 bases lay in between. CDR1 is MNHGY and CDR2 is SVAAGI in the germline V gene. In DNA form, the CDR3 reads TGTGCCAGCAGTTTTGTGGGTAAGCAGTATTTT. This gives the protein CASSFVGKQYF.

Comments on this clonotype: This likely reflects a read error, since a far larger clone is one base away. This chain uses TRBV5-1 with TRBJ2-5; D gene uncertain. Gene TRBJ2-1 matches the end of the DNA better, so the J call may be wrong. The CDR3 loop spans 13 amino acids. CDR1 SGHRS and CDR2 YFSETQ come from the germline V gene. The CDR3 protein is CASSLAPRNEQFF. In nucleotides, the CDR3 is TGCGCCAGCAGCTTGGCCCCCAGAAATGAGCAGTTCTTC.

This clonotype was observed at least ten times. The chain combines TRBV20-1 with TRBJ1-5; unclear D gene. This CDR3 comprises 14 residues. V dropped 4 bases and J dropped 2 bases, with 12 bases sitting between them. Germline assignment: CDR1 DFQATT and CDR2 SNEGSKA (reference sequence). CDR3 DNA: TGCAGTGCTATGGCGGACGTCGGCAATCAGCCCCAGCATTTT. Encoded protein: CSAMADVGNQPQHF.

The V call is TRBV20-1, the J call TRBJ2-3, with unresolved D. CDR1 and CDR2 from the germline V gene are DFQATT and SNEGSKA (reference sequence). V dropped 3 bases and J dropped 2 bases, with 12 bases sitting between them. The CDR3 totals 14 residues. CDR3 in DNA: TGCAGTGCTAGGAGGTGGGTACACACAGATACGCAGTATTTT. Amino acid sequence: CSARRWVHTDTQYF.

The chain recombines TRBV19 with TRBJ1-6; 9 bases match TRBD1. The germline gives CDR1 LNHDA, CDR2 SQIVND (reference sequence). V was pared by 5 bases and J by 7 bases, with 0 bases of the junction left unmatched. The CDR3 is 13 amino acids. DNA of the CDR3: TGTGCCAGTAGTGGGACAGGGAATTCACCCCTCCACTTT. It codes for CASSGTGNSPLHF.

V gene TRBV5-1 combines with J gene TRBJ2-1, with TRBD2 identical over 11 bases. This CDR3 is 22 amino acids long. The germline V gene encodes CDR1 SGHRS and CDR2 YFSETQ. Trimming at V came to 0 bases and at J to 2 bases, leaving 19 bases not matched to a gene. The DNA of the CDR3 is TGCGCCAGCAGCTTGGCCGGGGGACTAGCGGTGGGTACCGAAACAACCTACAATGAGCAGTTCTTC. It codes for CASSLAGGLAVGTETTYNEQFF. Complete variable domain (other parts from reference TRBV5-1 and TRBJ2-1): KAGVTQTPRYLIKTRGQQVTLSCSPISGHRSVSWYQQTPGQGLQFLFEYFSETQRNKGNFPGRFSGRQFSNSRSEMNVSTLELGDSALYLCASSLAGGLAVGTETTYNEQFFGPGTRLTVL.

As to this clonotype: Germline is not matched at one junction end, which may reflect a read error. V usage is TRBV7-2 and J usage is TRBJ2-1; 8 bases line up with TRBD2. CDR1 is SGHTA and CDR2 is FQGNSA in the germline V gene. CDR3 length: 15 residues. CDR3 nucleotides: TGTGACAGCAGCCTCGGGGGCGGGAGGTTTAATGAGGAGTTCTTC. It specifies CDSSLGGGRFNEEFF.

J is TRBJ1-1 and V is TRBV6-4; no firm D call. Trimming stripped 5 bases from V and 8 bases from J, with 21 bases between. From germline, CDR1 is MRHNA and CDR2 SNTAGT. This CDR3 has 15 amino acids. The CDR3 reads CASSITDITRGEAFF. In DNA, the CDR3 is TGTGCCAGCAGTATTACAGATATAACACGAGGGGAAGCTTTCTTT.

This clonotype was seen ten or more times. This chain connects TRBV20-1 to TRBJ1-2, with 8 bases that match TRBD1. V shed 6 bases and J 7 bases; nucleotides not matched to a gene: 7. The V gene's germline CDR1 is DFQATT and CDR2 SNEGSKA (reference sequence). CDR3 length equals 12 residues. The CDR3, as DNA: TGCAGTGCGGAAGACAGGGGAACTGGCTACACCTTC. Protein: CSAEDRGTGYTF.

V gene TRBV9 combines with J gene TRBJ2-1, with 7 positions matching TRBD2. The CDR3 runs to 16 residues. J lost 6 bases, V lost 0 bases, and 9 bases had no gene match. The germline CDR1 and CDR2 sequences are SGDLS and YYNGEE. CDR3 residues: CASSVGVGGWCNEQFF. DNA of the CDR3: TGTGCCAGCAGCGTAGGTGTGGGGGGGTGGTGCAATGAGCAGTTCTTC.

About this clonotype itself: One base separates it from a far larger clone, so it is likely a read error. The chain is built from TRBV6-2 or TRBV6-3 and TRBJ2-2, with TRBD1 matching 10 bases. There are 16 residues in the CDR3. Germline values: CDR1 MNHEY, CDR2 SVGEGT. CDR3 nucleotide sequence: TGTGCCAGCAGTGACTCGACGGACAGGGGGTCCGTGGAGCTGTTTTTT. Translation gives CASSDSTDRGSVELFF.

Note on this clonotype: A much larger clone sits a single nucleotide away, making a read error possible. Written as DNA, the CDR3 is TGTGCCAGCAGTTTTGTCAGGGGGGCTGGCTACACCTTC. It encodes CASSFVRGAGYTF. The chain recombines TRBV2 with TRBJ1-2; 7 bases align to TRBD1. Losses at the gene ends were 5 bases for V and 7 bases for J; bases not matched to a gene: 7. Germline-derived CDR1 and CDR2 are SNHLY and FYNNEI. The CDR3 is 13 amino acids.

A few counts support this clonotype. This sequence may be a read error, since a much larger clone differs from it by one base. The V call is TRBV5-1, the J call TRBJ2-3; 8 nucleotides agree with TRBD2. V trimming: 3 bases; J trimming: 11 bases; junction bases outside the gene matches: 11. The CDR3 is 14 residues long. CDR1 and CDR2 (germline): SGHRS, YFSETQ. The CDR3 DNA is TGCGCCAGCAGCTCCGGGGGGGGTCCCATGGGGCAGTATTTT. This gives the protein CASSSGGGPMGQYF.

To note about this clonotype: With a much larger clone just one base away, this may be a read error. The rearrangement joins TRBV6-2 or TRBV6-3 to TRBJ2-7; D is unresolved. V was cut by 6 bases and J by 3 bases, with 18 bases left in between. The CDR3 is 15 residues long. Germline V gene sequence: CDR1 MNHEY, CDR2 SVGEGT. The CDR3 DNA reads TGTGCCAGCAGCTCCAGGTCCACCTCGTTCTACGAGCAGTACTTC. This codes for CASSSRSTSFYEQYF.

This clonotype was recorded at least ten times. This chain links TRBV30 with TRBJ2-4, with a possible D match to TRBD1 (7 bases). The CDR3 totals 14 residues. Germline values: CDR1 GTSNPN, CDR2 SVGIG (reference sequence). The V gene lost 5 bases and the J gene lost 4 bases, with 15 bases spanning the gap. Here the CDR3 reads CAWGGGGGKNIQYF. CDR3 nucleotide sequence: TGTGCCTGGGGAGGGGGCGGTGGGAAAAACATTCAGTACTTC.

This clonotype has at least ten counts. This chain uses TRBV6-1 with TRBJ2-5, with TRBD1 as a possible D gene (6 bases). V was trimmed by 6 bases and J by 2 bases, leaving 7 bases between them. Germline assignment: CDR1 MNHNS and CDR2 SASEGT. The CDR3 is 12 residues long. The CDR3, as DNA: TGTGCCAGCAGCGACAGGCAAGAGACCCAGTACTTC. It translates to CASSDRQETQYF.

This clonotype was counted ten times or more. The genes are TRBV20-1 and TRBJ2-3; 8 bases line up with TRBD2. V gave up 3 bases and J gave up 0 bases; unmatched junction bases: 11. The CDR3 has 17 residues. Germline CDR1 reads DFQATT; CDR2 reads SNEGSKA (reference sequence). In nucleotides, the CDR3 is TGCAGTGCTAGCGGGGGGGGATTCCCTACTAGCACAGATACGCAGTATTTT. This encodes CSASGGGFPTSTDTQYF.

The rearrangement joins TRBV28 to TRBJ1-1; unclear D gene. The CDR3 length is 15 residues. CDR1 is MDHEN, CDR2 SYDVKM, per germline. The germline V and J ends were trimmed by 2 bases and 3 bases, with 13 bases remaining between them. CDR3 bases: TGTGCCAGCAGTTTAGTTAATAGGGATCACACTGAAGCTTTCTTT. It yields the protein CASSLVNRDHTEAFF.

This clonotype was seen ten or more times. This chain links TRBV19 with TRBJ1-5; tentative D call: TRBD1 (5 bases). The CDR3 length is 16 residues. The V gene's germline CDR1 is LNHDA and CDR2 SQIVND (reference sequence). V was shortened by 2 bases and J by 2 bases, with 13 bases between the two germline ends. CDR3 DNA: TGTGCCAGTAGTATAAGTTTGGGGGGAGGCAATCAGCCCCAGCATTTT. It specifies CASSISLGGGNQPQHF.

A word on this clonotype: The junction departs from the called germline gene at one end, perhaps through a read error. The chain links TRBV6-1 to TRBJ2-1; 10 bases agree with TRBD1. Germline assignment: CDR1 MNHNS and CDR2 SASEGT. This CDR3 region has 16 residues. For the CDR3, the DNA is TGTGCCAGCAGACGAATTTCCGGGACAGGGGTCAATGAGAAGTTGTTC. Encoded protein: CASRRISGTGVNEKLF.

To note about this clonotype: This likely reflects a read error, since a far larger clone is one base away. V is TRBV6-2 or TRBV6-3 and J is TRBJ2-7; D perhaps matches TRBD1 (5 bases). The CDR3 is 13 amino acids. Germline V gene lookup returns CDR1 MNHEY and CDR2 SVGEGT. V was cut by 7 bases and J by 3 bases, with 13 bases left in between. The CDR3 region has the DNA TGTGCCAGCATGAGTACAGGTTTCTACGAGCAGTACTTC. As protein: CASMSTGFYEQYF.

As concerns this clonotype: A read error is the likely source, as a far larger clone sits one nucleotide away. The V and J genes are TRBV7-9 and TRBJ1-3; no clear D gene. The length of the CDR3 is 15 residues. The germline gives CDR1 SEHNR, CDR2 FQNEAQ (reference sequence). V lost 2 bases, J lost 8 bases, and 16 bases lay in between. In DNA form, the CDR3 reads TGTGCCAGCAGCTTAACGAGGCCCCCAGCGGACACCATATATTTT. It yields the protein CASSLTRPPADTIYF. The full variable domain, rest sourced from reference TRBV7-9 and TRBJ1-3, is DTGVSQNPRHKITKRGQNVTFRCDPISEHNRLYWYRQTLGQGPEFLTYFQNEAQLEKSRLLSDRFSAERPKGSFSTLEIQRTEQGDSAMYLCASSLTRPPADTIYFGEGSWLTVV.

This clonotype rates as medium-sized (0.01 to 0.1%). The chain carries TRBV6-4 and TRBJ2-6; D is unclear. Germline CDR1 MRHNA, CDR2 SNTAGT. Trimming shortened V by 3 bases and J by 0 bases, and 6 bases separated the two germline ends. The CDR3 length is 15 residues. The CDR3 DNA reads as TGTGCCAGCAGTGAAGGGTCCTCTGGGGCCAACGTCCTGACTTTC. This sequence encodes CASSEGSSGANVLTF.

This clonotype has at least ten counts. The V call is TRBV27, the J call TRBJ2-3; possibly TRBD1 for D (6 bases). Germline V lookup: CDR1 MNHEY, CDR2 SMNVEV (reference sequence). The CDR3 is 16 amino acids. The germline V and J ends were trimmed by 6 bases and 2 bases, with 18 bases remaining between them. The CDR3 loop reads CASRQPNRETTDTQYF. The DNA for the CDR3 is TGTGCCAGCAGACAACCAAACAGGGAAACCACAGATACGCAGTATTTT.

For this clonotype: A far larger clone lies a single base away; this is likely a read error. The chain uses TRBV6-5 and TRBJ1-1; D remains unclear. The germline CDR1 and CDR2 sequences are MNHEY and SVGAGI. The CDR3 loop spans 13 amino acids. CDR3: CVSSSQLNTEAFF. CDR3 nucleotides: TGTGTCAGCAGTTCACAGCTGAACACTGAAGCTTTCTTT.